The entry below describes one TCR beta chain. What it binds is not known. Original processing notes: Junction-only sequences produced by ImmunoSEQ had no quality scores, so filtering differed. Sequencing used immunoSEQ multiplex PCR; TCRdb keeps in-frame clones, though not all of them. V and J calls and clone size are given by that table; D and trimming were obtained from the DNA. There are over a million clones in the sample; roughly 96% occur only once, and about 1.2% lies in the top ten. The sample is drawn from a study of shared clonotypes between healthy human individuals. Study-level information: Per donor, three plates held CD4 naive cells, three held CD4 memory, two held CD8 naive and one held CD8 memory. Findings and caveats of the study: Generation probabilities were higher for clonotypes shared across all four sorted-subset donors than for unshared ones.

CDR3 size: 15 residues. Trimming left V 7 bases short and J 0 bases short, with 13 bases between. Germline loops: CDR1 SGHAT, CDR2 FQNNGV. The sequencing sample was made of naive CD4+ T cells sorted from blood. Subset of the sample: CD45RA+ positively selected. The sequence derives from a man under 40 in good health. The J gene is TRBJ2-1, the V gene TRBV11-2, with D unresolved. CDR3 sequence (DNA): TGTGCCAGCACCGGATTAAGGAGCTCCTACAATGAGCAGTTCTTC. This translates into CASTGLRSSYNEQFF. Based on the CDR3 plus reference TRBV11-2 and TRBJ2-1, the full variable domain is EAGVAQSPRYKIIEKRQSVAFWCNPISGHATLYWYQQILGQGPKLLIQFQNNGVVDDSQLPKDRFSAERLKGVDSTLKIQPAKLEDSAVYLCASTGLRSSYNEQFFGPGTRLTVL.